A single sample gave rise to the 20 T cell receptor beta chains below, sequenced in a study of T cell responses to AZD1222 COVID-19 vaccine. Some clones are missing from TCRdb's copy, which holds only in-frame ones; the method was immunoSEQ multiplex PCR. This sample has 100,000 to 150,000 clones, with about nine tenths found just once. Sequences were derived from peripheral blood, sampled on day 0 of AZD1222 vaccination. These receptors were obtained from an adult in good health.

This sequence joins TRBV6-6 and TRBJ2-1; TRBD2 matches at 8 bases. From germline, CDR1 is MNHNY and CDR2 SVGAGI (reference sequence). This CDR3 region has 17 residues. V was clipped by 5 bases and J by 9 bases; unmatched bases: 18. DNA for the CDR3: TGTGCCAGCAGTCCCCGGTCGGGCGGGGGGCCCTTGGGTGAGCAGTTCTTC. Translated: CASSPRSGGGPLGEQFF.

The chain couples TRBV2 to TRBJ2-5; 7 positions match TRBD2. J gave up 1 base and V 11 bases, and 1 base lay outside the gene matches. In germline, CDR1 is SNHLY, CDR2 FYNNEI. CDR3 length: 11 amino acids. The CDR3 loop is CAERGQETQYF. The CDR3 DNA reads TGTGCCGAGCGGGGCCAAGAGACCCAGTACTTC.

This clone was seen once. This rearrangement joins TRBV5-1 to TRBJ2-7; 7 bases fit TRBD1. This CDR3 spans 14 amino acids. Germline values: CDR1 SGHRS, CDR2 YFSETQ. The junction had 2 bases not matched to a gene; V was cut back by 2 bases and J by 0 bases. The CDR3 DNA sequence: TGCGCCAGCAGCTTTGGGACAGCCTCCTACGAGCAGTACTTC. Translation gives CASSFGTASYEQYF. The full variable domain, completed using reference TRBV5-1 and TRBJ2-7, is KAGVTQTPRYLIKTRGQQVTLSCSPISGHRSVSWYQQTPGQGLQFLFEYFSETQRNKGNFPGRFSGRQFSNSRSEMNVSTLELGDSALYLCASSFGTASYEQYFGPGTRLTVT.

This clone was detected only a few times. In nucleotides, the CDR3 is TGTGCCAGCAGCCCAAAAAGTCCATTTTCCTTCCAGGTGAGCTCCTACGAGCAGTACTTC. Residues: CASSPKSPFSFQVSSYEQYF. The chain couples TRBV3-1 (or the pseudogene TRBV3-2) to TRBJ2-7, with D hard to call. Germline assignment: CDR1 LGHDT and CDR2 YNNKEL (reference sequence). With 4 bases removed from V and 0 bases from J, the gap between germline ends came to 28 bases. There are 20 residues in the CDR3.

The CDR3 nucleotides read TGTGCCAGCAGCTTAGACCCGGCTAGCAATCAGCCCCAGCATTTT. Protein product: CASSLDPASNQPQHF. The J gene is TRBJ1-5, the V gene TRBV7-2, with D hard to call. Germline V gene sequence: CDR1 SGHTA, CDR2 FQGNSA. The CDR3 is 15 amino acids. V was trimmed by 1 base and J by 0 bases, leaving 7 bases between them.

The CDR3 nucleotides read TGCGCCAGCTCGAGAAGCTCTCGGGAGCAGTACTTC. This gives the protein CASSRSSREQYF. V gene TRBV4-1 combines with J gene TRBJ2-7; D ambiguous. This CDR3 has 12 amino acids. Trimming removed 8 bases at V and 7 bases at J, with 15 bases between. Germline V gene sequence: CDR1 MGHRA, CDR2 YSYEKL.

The chain uses TRBV6-5 and TRBJ1-6; D is unresolved. V dropped 6 bases and J dropped 6 bases, with 15 bases sitting between them. Germline V CDR1 and CDR2: MNHEY, SVGAGI. The CDR3 contains 15 residues. Here the CDR3 DNA reads TGTGCCAGCAGCCGCGGGCACCAGATTAATTCACCCCTCCACTTT. Translation: CASSRGHQINSPLHF.

The chain recombines TRBV7-3 with TRBJ1-1; D is possibly TRBD1 (6 bases). The length of the CDR3 is 15 residues. V lost 5 bases and J lost 5, with 18 bases in between. Germline V gene lookup returns CDR1 SGHTA and CDR2 FQGTGA. CDR3 in DNA: TGTGCCAGCAGCCCCCTCGTTGGAGGGGGAACTGAAGCTTTCTTT. Encoded protein: CASSPLVGGGTEAFF.

The chain combines TRBV6-2 or TRBV6-3 with TRBJ2-7; D possibly corresponds to TRBD2 (6 bases). The germline V gene encodes CDR1 MNHEY and CDR2 SVGEGT. With 2 bases removed from V and 2 bases from J, the gap between germline ends came to 25 bases. The CDR3 has 19 amino acids. CDR3 bases: TGTGCCAGCAGTTACCAGTCCGGGACTCCCGAACTCCTCCCCTACGAGCAGTACTTC. Its protein product is CASSYQSGTPELLPYEQYF.

The chain couples TRBV20-1 to TRBJ2-3; D gene ambiguous. Germline lookup yields CDR1 DFQATT and CDR2 SNEGSKA (reference sequence). The CDR3 totals 11 residues. The V gene lost 5 bases and the J gene lost 2 bases, with 5 bases spanning the gap. The CDR3 sequence is CSALLTDTQYF. The CDR3 nucleotides read TGCAGTGCTCTTCTCACAGATACGCAGTATTTT.

This clone was seen only a few times. This chain links TRBV18 with TRBJ2-7; D possibly corresponds to TRBD2 (5 bases). Trimming took 0 bases from V and 4 from J, leaving 7 bases between them. The germline V gene encodes CDR1 KGHSH and CDR2 LQKENI. The CDR3 has 13 residues. CDR3 sequence reads: CASSPPGVYEQYF. In DNA, the CDR3 is TGTGCCAGCTCACCACCCGGGGTATACGAGCAGTACTTC.

The chain carries TRBV5-1 and TRBJ1-4; D gene unclear. V dropped 0 bases and J dropped 3 bases, with 18 bases sitting between them. The CDR3 consists of 18 residues. From germline, CDR1 is SGHRS and CDR2 YFSETQ. This CDR3 reads CASSLVAGPGRANEKLFF. CDR3 DNA: TGCGCCAGCAGCTTGGTGGCGGGTCCCGGGCGGGCTAATGAAAAACTGTTTTTT. Looking up the rest from reference TRBV5-1 and TRBJ1-4 gives the full variable domain: KAGVTQTPRYLIKTRGQQVTLSCSPISGHRSVSWYQQTPGQGLQFLFEYFSETQRNKGNFPGRFSGRQFSNSRSEMNVSTLELGDSALYLCASSLVAGPGRANEKLFFGSGTQLSVL.

The V and J genes are TRBV10-3 and TRBJ2-5; 7 bases fit TRBD2. V trimming: 3 bases; J trimming: 1 base; junction bases outside the gene matches: 5. The germline CDR1 and CDR2 sequences are ENHRY and SYGVKD. CDR3 size: 15 residues. CDR3 amino acids: CAISDSQRGQETQYF. For the CDR3, the DNA is TGTGCCATCAGTGATTCCCAGCGGGGCCAAGAGACCCAGTACTTC.

This chain connects TRBV7-6 to TRBJ2-5; a weak D match, TRBD1 (5 bases). The germline CDR1 and CDR2 sequences are SGHVS and FNYEAQ. Deletions cut 5 bases from V and 1 base from J, with 11 bases between. This CDR3 spans 14 amino acids. The CDR3 coding sequence is TGTGCCAGCAGCGGCGCAGGGTCCCAAGAGACCCAGTACTTC. This codes for CASSGAGSQETQYF.

V usage is TRBV6-5 and J usage is TRBJ2-7; D not certain. The CDR3 has 15 amino acids. V dropped 6 bases and J dropped 2 bases, with 17 bases sitting between them. Per germline, CDR1 MNHEY and CDR2 SVGAGI. CDR3 region: CASRQMTPITYEQYF. The CDR3, as DNA: TGTGCCAGCAGGCAAATGACACCGATCACCTACGAGCAGTACTTC.

CDR3 sequence: CASSYDSTSTDTQYF. For the CDR3, the DNA is TGTGCCAGCAGTTACGACTCAACTAGCACAGATACGCAGTATTTT. This sequence joins TRBV6-2 or TRBV6-3 and TRBJ2-3, with D unresolved. Germline lookup yields CDR1 MNHEY and CDR2 SVGEGT. The V end lost 2 bases, the J end lost 0 bases, and 9 bases lay between the germline ends. The CDR3 length is 15 residues.

This chain uses TRBV2 with TRBJ1-2; TRBD1 might be the D (6 bases). V was pared by 2 bases and J by 1 base, with 8 bases between. CDR1 SNHLY and CDR2 FYNNEI come from the germline V gene. The CDR3 length is 14 residues. The CDR3 sequence is CASSEQGSNYGYTF. As DNA, the CDR3 is TGTGCCAGCAGTGAACAGGGGAGTAACTATGGCTACACCTTC.

The genes are TRBV6-6 and TRBJ2-2; D possibly corresponds to TRBD2 (6 bases). Germline CDR1 MNHNY, CDR2 SVGAGI (reference sequence). This CDR3 region has 13 residues. Trimming pared 7 bases from V and 6 bases from J, leaving 12 bases between. CDR3 sequence reads: CASTLLAPGELFF. Here the CDR3 DNA reads TGTGCCAGCACCCTACTAGCACCCGGGGAGCTGTTTTTT.

The chain is built from TRBV5-1 and TRBJ1-6; D ambiguous. The V end lost 4 bases, the J end lost 4 bases, and 9 bases lay between the germline ends. CDR3 length: 14 residues. The germline V gene encodes CDR1 SGHRS and CDR2 YFSETQ. The CDR3 loop reads CASSETAYNSPLHF. The CDR3 DNA follows: TGCGCCAGCAGCGAAACAGCGTATAATTCACCCCTCCACTTT.

This chain uses TRBV6-6 with TRBJ2-7, with 10 positions matching TRBD1. With V trimmed by 5 bases and J by 5 bases, 6 bases remained unmatched. The CDR3 is 14 residues long. Germline CDR1 and CDR2: MNHNY and SVGAGI (reference sequence). CDR3 region: CASSPRQGANEQYF. The DNA of the CDR3 is TGTGCCAGCAGTCCCAGACAGGGGGCGAACGAGCAGTACTTC.